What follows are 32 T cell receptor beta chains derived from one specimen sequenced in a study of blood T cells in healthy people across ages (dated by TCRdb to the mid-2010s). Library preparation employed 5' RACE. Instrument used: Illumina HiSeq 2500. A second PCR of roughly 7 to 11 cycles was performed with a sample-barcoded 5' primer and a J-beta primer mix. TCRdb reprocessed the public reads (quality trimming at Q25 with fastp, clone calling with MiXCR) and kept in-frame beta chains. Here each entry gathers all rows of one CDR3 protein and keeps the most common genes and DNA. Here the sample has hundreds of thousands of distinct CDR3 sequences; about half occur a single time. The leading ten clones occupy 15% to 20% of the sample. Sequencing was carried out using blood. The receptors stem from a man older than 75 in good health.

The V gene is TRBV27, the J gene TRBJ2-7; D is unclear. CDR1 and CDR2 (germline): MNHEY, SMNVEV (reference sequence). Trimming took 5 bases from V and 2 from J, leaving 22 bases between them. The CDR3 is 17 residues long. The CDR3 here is CASSPLLRVNFAYEQYF. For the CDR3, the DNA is TGTGCCAGCAGTCCACTCTTACGGGTCAATTTCGCCTACGAGCAGTACTTC.

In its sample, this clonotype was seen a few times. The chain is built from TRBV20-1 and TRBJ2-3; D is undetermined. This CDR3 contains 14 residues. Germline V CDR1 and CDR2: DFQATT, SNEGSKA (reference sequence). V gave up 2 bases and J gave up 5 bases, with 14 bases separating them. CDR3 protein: CSARWTRLGDTQYF. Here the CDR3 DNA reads TGCAGTGCTAGATGGACCCGTTTGGGAGATACGCAGTATTTT.

Here the CDR3 DNA reads TGTGCCAGCAGAGATGCGGACTCGTTGTTGGATGAGCAGTACTTC. It encodes CASRDADSLLDEQYF. This chain links TRBV2 with TRBJ2-7, with TRBD2 as a possible D gene (5 bases). V gave up 6 bases and J gave up 7 bases, with 22 bases separating them. Per the germline V gene, CDR1 is SNHLY and CDR2 is FYNNEI. The CDR3 is 15 residues long.

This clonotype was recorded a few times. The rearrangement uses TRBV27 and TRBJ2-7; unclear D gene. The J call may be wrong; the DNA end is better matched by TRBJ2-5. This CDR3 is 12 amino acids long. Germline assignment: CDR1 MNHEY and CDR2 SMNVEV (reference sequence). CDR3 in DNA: TGTGCCAGCAAAGGAGTCGGGGAGACCCAGTACTTC. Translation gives CASKGVGETQYF.

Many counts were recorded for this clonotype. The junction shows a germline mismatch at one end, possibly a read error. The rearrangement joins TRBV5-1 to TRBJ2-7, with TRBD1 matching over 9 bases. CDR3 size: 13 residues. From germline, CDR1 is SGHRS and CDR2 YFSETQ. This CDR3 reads CASSRDRVYEQYF. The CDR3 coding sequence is TGTGCCAGCAGCCGGGACAGGGTCTACGAGCAGTACTTC.

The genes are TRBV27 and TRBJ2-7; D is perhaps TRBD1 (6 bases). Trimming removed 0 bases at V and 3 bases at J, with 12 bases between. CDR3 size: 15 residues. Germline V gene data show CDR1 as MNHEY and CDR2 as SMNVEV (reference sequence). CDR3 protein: CASSLSTGPFYEQYF. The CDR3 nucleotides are TGTGCCAGCAGTTTATCAACAGGGCCGTTCTACGAGCAGTACTTC.

This CDR3 reads CASSQALGTAYNEQFF. The CDR3 DNA is TGCGCCAGCAGCCAGGCACTCGGGACAGCCTACAATGAGCAGTTCTTC. This chain links TRBV4-3 with TRBJ2-1; 7 nucleotides align to TRBD1. Germline values: CDR1 LGHNA, CDR2 YSLEER. The CDR3 runs 16 residues. With V trimmed by 3 bases and J by 2 bases, 7 bases remained unmatched.

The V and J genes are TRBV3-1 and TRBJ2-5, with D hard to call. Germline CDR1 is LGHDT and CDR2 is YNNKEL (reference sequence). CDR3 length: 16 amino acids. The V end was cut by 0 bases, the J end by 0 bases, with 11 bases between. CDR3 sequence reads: CASSQDSSPYQETQYF. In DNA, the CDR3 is TGTGCCAGCAGCCAAGATAGCAGCCCTTACCAAGAGACCCAGTACTTC.

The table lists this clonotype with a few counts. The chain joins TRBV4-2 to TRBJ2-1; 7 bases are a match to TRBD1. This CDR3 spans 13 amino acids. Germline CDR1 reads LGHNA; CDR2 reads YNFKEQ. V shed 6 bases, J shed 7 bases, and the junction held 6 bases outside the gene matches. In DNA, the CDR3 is TGTGCCAGCAGGCTCCAGACAGGGAATGAGCAGTTCTTC. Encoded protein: CASRLQTGNEQFF.

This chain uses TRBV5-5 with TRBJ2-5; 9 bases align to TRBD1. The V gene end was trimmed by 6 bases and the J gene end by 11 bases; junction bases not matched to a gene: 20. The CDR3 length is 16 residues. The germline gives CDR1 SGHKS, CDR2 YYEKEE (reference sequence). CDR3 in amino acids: CASTRMRTGDYGEQYF. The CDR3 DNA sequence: TGTGCCAGCACCCGAATGAGGACAGGGGATTACGGTGAGCAGTACTTC.

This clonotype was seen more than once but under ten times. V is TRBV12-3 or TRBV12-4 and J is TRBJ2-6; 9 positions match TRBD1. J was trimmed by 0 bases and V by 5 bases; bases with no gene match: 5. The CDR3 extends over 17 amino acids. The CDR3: CASSPGDRVSGANVLTF. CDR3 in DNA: TGTGCCAGCAGTCCGGGGGACAGGGTCTCTGGGGCCAACGTCCTGACTTTC.

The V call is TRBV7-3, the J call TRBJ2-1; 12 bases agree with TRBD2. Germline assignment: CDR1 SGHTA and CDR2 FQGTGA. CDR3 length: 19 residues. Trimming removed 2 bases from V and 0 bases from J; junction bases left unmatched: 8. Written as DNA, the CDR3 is TGTGCCAGCAGCTTACTAGCGGGAGGGAAAAGCAGCTCCTACAATGAGCAGTTCTTC. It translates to CASSLLAGGKSSSYNEQFF.

In DNA, the CDR3 is TGTGCCAGCAAGGGATCCGCCCGAGCTTTCTTT. Translation: CASKGSARAFF. The genes are TRBV3-1 and TRBJ1-1; the D is unclear. From germline, CDR1 is LGHDT and CDR2 YNNKEL (reference sequence). V gave up 7 bases and J gave up 10 bases, with 13 bases separating them. CDR3 length equals 11 residues.

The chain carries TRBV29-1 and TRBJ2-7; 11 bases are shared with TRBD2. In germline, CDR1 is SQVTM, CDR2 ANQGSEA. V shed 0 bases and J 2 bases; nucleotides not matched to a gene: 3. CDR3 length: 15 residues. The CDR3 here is CSVEDLTSGTYEQYF. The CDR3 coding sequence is TGCAGCGTTGAAGATTTGACTAGCGGGACCTACGAGCAGTACTTC.

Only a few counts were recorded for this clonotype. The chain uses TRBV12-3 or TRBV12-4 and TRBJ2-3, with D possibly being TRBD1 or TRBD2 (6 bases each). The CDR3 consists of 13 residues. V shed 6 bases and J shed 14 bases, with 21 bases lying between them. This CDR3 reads CASSRSRGDAGYF. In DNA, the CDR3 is TGTGCCAGCAGCCGAAGTAGGGGGGATGCGGGGTATTTT.

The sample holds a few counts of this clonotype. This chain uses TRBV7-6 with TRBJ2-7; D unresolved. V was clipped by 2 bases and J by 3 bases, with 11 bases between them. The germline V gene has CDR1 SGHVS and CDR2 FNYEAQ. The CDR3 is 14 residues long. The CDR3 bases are TGTGCCAGCAGCTTACAAGGGAATTTCTACGAGCAGTACTTC. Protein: CASSLQGNFYEQYF.

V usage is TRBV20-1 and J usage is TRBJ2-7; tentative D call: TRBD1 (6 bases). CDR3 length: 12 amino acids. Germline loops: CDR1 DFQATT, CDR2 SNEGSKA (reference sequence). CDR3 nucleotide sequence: TGCAGCGGCGGAACAGGGAACCTCGAGCAGTACTTC. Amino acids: CSGGTGNLEQYF.

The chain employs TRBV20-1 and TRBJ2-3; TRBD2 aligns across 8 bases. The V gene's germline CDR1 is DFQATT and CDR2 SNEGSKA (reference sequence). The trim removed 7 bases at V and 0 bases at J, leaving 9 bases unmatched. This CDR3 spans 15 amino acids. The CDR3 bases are TGCAGTGGCACTTCGGGGGGGGAGAGCACAGATACGCAGTATTTT. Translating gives CSGTSGGESTDTQYF.

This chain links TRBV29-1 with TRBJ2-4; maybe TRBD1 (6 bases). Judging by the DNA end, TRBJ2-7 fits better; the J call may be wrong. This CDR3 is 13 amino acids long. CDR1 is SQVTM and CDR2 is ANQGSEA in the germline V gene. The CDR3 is CSATDSWSYEQYF. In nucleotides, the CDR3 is TGCAGCGCGACGGACAGCTGGAGCTACGAGCAGTACTTC.

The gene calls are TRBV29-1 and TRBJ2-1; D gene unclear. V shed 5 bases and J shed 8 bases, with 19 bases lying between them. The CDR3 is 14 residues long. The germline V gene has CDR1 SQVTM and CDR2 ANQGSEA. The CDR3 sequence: CSVYKETGSDEQFF. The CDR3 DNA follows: TGCAGCGTTTACAAGGAAACGGGTTCGGATGAGCAGTTCTTC.

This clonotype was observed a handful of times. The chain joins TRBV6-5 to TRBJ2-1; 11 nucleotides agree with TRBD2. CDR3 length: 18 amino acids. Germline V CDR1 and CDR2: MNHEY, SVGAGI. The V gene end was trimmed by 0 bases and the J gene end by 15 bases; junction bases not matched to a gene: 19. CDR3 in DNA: TGTGCCAGCAGTTACTCGACAGAGACACTAGCGGGAGTTCGGGGAATGTTCTTC. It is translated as CASSYSTETLAGVRGMFF.

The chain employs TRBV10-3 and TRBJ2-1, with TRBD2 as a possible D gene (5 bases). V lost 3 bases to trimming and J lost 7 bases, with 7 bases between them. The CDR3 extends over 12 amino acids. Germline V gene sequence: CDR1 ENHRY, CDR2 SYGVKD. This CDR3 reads CAISDGDNEQFF. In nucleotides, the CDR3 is TGTGCCATCAGTGACGGGGATAATGAGCAGTTCTTC.

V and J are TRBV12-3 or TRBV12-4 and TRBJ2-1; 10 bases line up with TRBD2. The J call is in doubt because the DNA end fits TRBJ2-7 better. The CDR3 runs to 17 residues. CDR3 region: CASSRTTSGRSYNEQYF. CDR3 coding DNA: TGTGCCAGCAGCCGTACGACTAGCGGGCGCTCCTACAATGAGCAGTACTTC.

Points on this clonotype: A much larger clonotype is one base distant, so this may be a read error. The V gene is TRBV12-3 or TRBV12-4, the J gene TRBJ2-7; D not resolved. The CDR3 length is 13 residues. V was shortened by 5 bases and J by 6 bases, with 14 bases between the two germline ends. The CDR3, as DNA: TGTGCCAGCAGTGTAACCTTCAACCGCGAGCAGTACTTC. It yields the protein CASSVTFNREQYF.

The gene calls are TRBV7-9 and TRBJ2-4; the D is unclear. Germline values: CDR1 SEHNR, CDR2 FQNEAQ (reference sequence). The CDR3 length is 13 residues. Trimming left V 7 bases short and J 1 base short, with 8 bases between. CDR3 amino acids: CASNPLAKNIQYF. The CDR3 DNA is TGTGCCAGCAACCCCCTGGCCAAAAACATTCAGTACTTC.

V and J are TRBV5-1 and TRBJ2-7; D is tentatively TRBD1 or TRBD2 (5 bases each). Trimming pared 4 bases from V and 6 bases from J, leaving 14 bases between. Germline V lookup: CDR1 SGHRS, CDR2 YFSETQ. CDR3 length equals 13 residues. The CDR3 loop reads CASSLRMGTEQYF. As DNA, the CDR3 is TGCGCCAGCAGCCTGAGGATGGGGACCGAGCAGTACTTC.

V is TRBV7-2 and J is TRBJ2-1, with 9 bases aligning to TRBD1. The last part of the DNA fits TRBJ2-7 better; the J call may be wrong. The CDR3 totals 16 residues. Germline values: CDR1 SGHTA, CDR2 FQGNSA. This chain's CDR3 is CASSLAGTGYYNEQYF. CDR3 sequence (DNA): TGTGCCAGCAGCTTAGCCGGGACAGGGTATTACAATGAGCAGTACTTC.

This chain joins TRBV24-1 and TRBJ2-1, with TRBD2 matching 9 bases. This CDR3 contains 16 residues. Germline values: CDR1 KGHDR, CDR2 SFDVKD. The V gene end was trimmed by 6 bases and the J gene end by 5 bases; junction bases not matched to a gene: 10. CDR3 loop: CATSNGRLAGHNEQFF. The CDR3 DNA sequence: TGTGCCACCAGTAACGGGAGGCTAGCGGGGCACAATGAGCAGTTCTTC.

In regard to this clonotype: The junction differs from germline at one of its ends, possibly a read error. The CDR3 coding sequence is TGTGTCAGCACCTCCCCGCAACAGAGACCTAACTATGGCTACACCTTC. Its protein is CVSTSPQQRPNYGYTF. The chain links TRBV6-2 or TRBV6-3 to TRBJ1-2; unclear D gene. The CDR3 is 16 residues long. Germline V lookup: CDR1 MNHEY, CDR2 SVGEGT.

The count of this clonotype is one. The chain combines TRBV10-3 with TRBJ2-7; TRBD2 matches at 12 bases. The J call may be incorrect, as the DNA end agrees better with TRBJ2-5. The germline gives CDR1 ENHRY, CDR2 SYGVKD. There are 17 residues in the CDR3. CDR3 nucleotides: TGTGCCATCAGTGAGTCGGCTAGCGGGGGGGTACGTGAGACCCAGTACTTC. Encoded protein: CAISESASGGVRETQYF.

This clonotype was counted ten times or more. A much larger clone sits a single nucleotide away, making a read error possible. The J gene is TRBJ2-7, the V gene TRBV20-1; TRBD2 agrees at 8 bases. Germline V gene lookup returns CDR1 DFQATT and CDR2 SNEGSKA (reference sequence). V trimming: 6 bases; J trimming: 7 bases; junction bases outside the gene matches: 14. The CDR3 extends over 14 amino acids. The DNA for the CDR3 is TGCAGTGCACAAGCCCGGGGACTAGTGGGTGAGCAGTACTTC. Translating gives CSAQARGLVGEQYF.

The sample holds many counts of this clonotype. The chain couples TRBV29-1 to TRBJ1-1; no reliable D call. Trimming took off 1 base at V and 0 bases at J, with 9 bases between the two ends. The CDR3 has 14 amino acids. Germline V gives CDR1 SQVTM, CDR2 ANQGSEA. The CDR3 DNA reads TGCAGCGTTGAAGGGCTCTCCATGAACACTGAAGCTTTCTTT. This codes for CSVEGLSMNTEAFF.